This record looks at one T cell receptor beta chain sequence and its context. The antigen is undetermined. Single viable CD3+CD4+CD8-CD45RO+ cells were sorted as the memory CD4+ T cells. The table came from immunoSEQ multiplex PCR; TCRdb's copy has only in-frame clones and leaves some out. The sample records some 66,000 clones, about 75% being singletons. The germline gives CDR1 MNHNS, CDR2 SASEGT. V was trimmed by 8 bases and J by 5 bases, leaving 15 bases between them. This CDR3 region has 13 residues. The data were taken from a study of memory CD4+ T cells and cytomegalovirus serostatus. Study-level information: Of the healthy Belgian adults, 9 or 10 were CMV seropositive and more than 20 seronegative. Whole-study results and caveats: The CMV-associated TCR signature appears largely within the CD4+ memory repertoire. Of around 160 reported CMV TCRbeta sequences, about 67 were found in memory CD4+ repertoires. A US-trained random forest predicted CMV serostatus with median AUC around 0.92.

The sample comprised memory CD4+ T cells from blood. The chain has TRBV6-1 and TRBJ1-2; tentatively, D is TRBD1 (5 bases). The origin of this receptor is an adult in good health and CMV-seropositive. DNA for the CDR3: TGTGCCAGCTACGGTCGGGACGGTTATGGCTACACCTTC. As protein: CASYGRDGYGYTF.